The rows below give T cell receptor beta chains drawn from one sample of a study of CD8 T cells in ankylosing spondylitis. In TCRdb, the 5' RACE reads were re-called with MiXCR into one record per CDR3 protein. The sample shows 200,000 or so distinct CDR3 sequences, about an eighth of them seen only once. The sample consisted of blood, either unsorted or a sorted T cell fraction (not recorded which). These receptors were obtained from a female donor with ankylosing spondylitis or in good health (not recorded which). Each CDR3 is given with its conserved first and last residue. The order of the fields is clone size, V gene, D gene, J gene, CDR3 protein, CDR3 DNA. The D gene is left open where the match is weak. The size of a clone is reported for some rows only, either as once, few or many, or as a class for expanded clones.

>-|TRBV30|-|TRBJ1-5
CAWSVGDGRSGQPQHF
TGTGCCTGGAGTGTAGGAGATGGGCGGAGCGGTCAGCCCCAGCATTTT
>-|TRBV4-2|TRBD2|TRBJ2-6
CASSQDGLAGTSGANVLTF
TGTGCCAGCAGCCAAGATGGGCTAGCGGGTACCTCTGGGGCCAACGTCCTGACTTTC
>few|TRBV30|-|TRBJ1-2
CAWSLGGLITF
TGTGCCTGGAGTTTAGGGGGATTAATCACCTTC
>many|TRBV20-1|-|TRBJ1-1
CSARDQSGEAFF
TGCAGTGCTAGAGATCAGTCGGGAGAAGCTTTCTTT
>many|TRBV7-8|TRBD2|TRBJ2-7
CASRSGTSGYEQYF
TGTGCCAGCAGGTCCGGGACTAGCGGATACGAGCAGTACTTC
>-|TRBV12-3/TRBV12-4|-|TRBJ1-5
CASSLVSGSRYSNQPQHF
TGTGCCAGCAGTTTAGTGTCAGGCTCAAGATATAGCAATCAGCCCCAGCATTTT
>few|TRBV6-1|-|TRBJ2-7
CASRDGQRRTYEQYF
TGTGCCAGTCGCGACGGGCAGCGTCGTACCTACGAGCAGTACTTC
>-|TRBV7-2|-|TRBJ2-1
CASSFSLYSYNEQFF
TGTGCCAGCAGCTTCAGCCTCTACTCCTACAATGAGCAGTTCTTC
>few|TRBV5-1|TRBD1|TRBJ2-1
CASSLGTGGYNEQFF
TGCGCCAGCAGCCTCGGGACAGGGGGCTACAATGAGCAGTTCTTC
>-|TRBV12-3/TRBV12-4|-|TRBJ2-7
CASRQGRVNEQYF
TGTGCCAGTAGACAGGGGAGGGTAAACGAGCAGTACTTC
>many|TRBV28|TRBD1|TRBJ1-1
CASSLPTGTGNTEAFF
TGTGCCAGCAGTTTACCGACAGGGACCGGGAACACTGAAGCTTTCTTT
>many|TRBV4-3|TRBD2|TRBJ2-1
CASSQDQPGGNEQFF
TGCGCCAGCAGCCAAGATCAACCGGGGGGCAATGAGCAGTTCTTC
>-|TRBV2|-|TRBJ2-2
CASSILANTGELFF
TGTGCCAGCAGTATTCTGGCGAACACCGGGGAGCTGTTTTTT
>-|TRBV19|-|TRBJ1-5
CASRTVNQPQHF
TGTGCCAGTAGGACAGTCAATCAGCCCCAGCATTTT
>many|TRBV12-3/TRBV12-4|-|TRBJ1-1
CASSLSPRNTEAFF
TGTGCCAGCAGCCTTAGCCCACGAAACACTGAAGCTTTCTTT
>many|TRBV29-1|-|TRBJ1-2
CSGTDNYGYTF
TGCAGCGGGACAGATAACTATGGCTACACCTTC
>many|TRBV7-3|-|TRBJ2-1
CASSATEGLRYNEQFF
TGTGCCAGCAGCGCGACTGAGGGACTCAGGTACAATGAGCAGTTCTTC
>many|TRBV5-1|-|TRBJ2-7
CASSLTGLGNEQYF
TGCGCCAGCAGCTTAACAGGTCTCGGCAACGAGCAGTACTTC
>few|TRBV5-1|-|TRBJ1-5
CASSLGDGGIGNQPQHF
TGCGCCAGCAGCTTGGGGGACGGGGGGATCGGCAATCAGCCCCAGCATTTT
>many|TRBV5-1|-|TRBJ2-3
CASSPASAVSTDTQYF
TGCGCCAGCAGCCCCGCTAGCGCAGTCAGCACAGATACGCAGTATTTT
>many|TRBV5-1|-|TRBJ1-1
CASRVSGGTEAFF
TGCGCCAGCCGCGTGTCTGGTGGCACTGAAGCTTTCTTT
>many|TRBV3-1|-|TRBJ1-5
CASSQDSRGRQPQHF
TGTGCCAGCAGCCAAGATAGCAGGGGAAGACAGCCCCAGCATTTT
>-|TRBV5-1|-|TRBJ2-4
CASSLGGNIQYF
TGCGCCAGCAGCTTGGGTGGAAACATTCAGTACTTC